The T cell receptor (beta chain) under discussion was sequenced for a study of T-cell reconstitution after alpha-beta-depleted transplantation in children. V trimming: 1 base; J trimming: 3 bases; junction bases outside the gene matches: 5. Germline CDR1 DFQATT, CDR2 SNEGSKA (reference sequence). The CDR3 contains 15 residues. Preparation of the TCRbeta library used unique molecular identifiers. Each CDR3 protein is one row after TCRdb ran MiXCR on the PCR reads. Among about 340,000 distinct CDR3 sequences listed, around 10% were seen once. V gene TRBV20-1 combines with J gene TRBJ2-4; 8 bases agree with TRBD1. The sequences come from PBMCs from the stem cell graft donor, collected from the stem cell graft. The clonotype originates from a human donor who donated a stem cell graft to a child with acute lymphoblastic leukemia. This chain's CDR3 is CSARVTGVVKNIQYF. DNA of the CDR3: TGCAGTGCTAGAGTGACAGGGGTTGTCAAAAACATTCAGTACTTC.